These T cell receptor beta chains were read from a single sample in a study of cytomegalovirus exposure and HLA in healthy donors. Profiled with immunoSEQ multiplex PCR; TCRdb holds only in-frame clones, not every one. The table shows about 330,000 clones, with around 90% occurring only once. The sample consisted of PBMCs. The receptors originated from a young woman in good health and CMV-seropositive. Each CDR3 is given with its conserved first and last residue. Each record gives: clone size, D gene, V gene, J gene, CDR3 protein, CDR3 DNA. The D gene is left open where the match is weak. The size field is filled for only some rows; it gives once, few, many or a size class.

clone size: -; D gene: -; V gene: TRBV6-6; J gene: TRBJ1-1; CDR3 protein: CASSSITGLGTEAFF; CDR3 DNA: TGTGCCAGCAGTTCCATTACAGGTTTGGGCACTGAAGCTTTCTTT
clone size: -; D gene: TRBD2; V gene: TRBV6-1; J gene: TRBJ2-1; CDR3 protein: CASSDVGLAGLHSHNEQFF; CDR3 DNA: TGTGCCAGCAGTGACGTAGGACTAGCGGGGTTACATTCTCACAATGAGCAGTTCTTC
clone size: -; D gene: TRBD2; V gene: TRBV19; J gene: TRBJ2-1; CDR3 protein: CASRPGQNNWREVLDEQFF; CDR3 DNA: TGTGCCAGTAGGCCGGGACAAAATAACTGGCGGGAGGTTTTGGATGAGCAGTTCTTC
clone size: -; D gene: TRBD2; V gene: TRBV18; J gene: TRBJ2-5; CDR3 protein: CASSLLELAGEETQYF; CDR3 DNA: TGTGCCAGCTCACTCCTGGAACTAGCGGGAGAAGAGACCCAGTACTTC
clone size: -; D gene: -; V gene: TRBV10-3; J gene: TRBJ2-7; CDR3 protein: CAISETDVEQYF; CDR3 DNA: TGTGCCATCAGTGAAACGGATGTCGAGCAGTACTTC
clone size: many; D gene: -; V gene: TRBV27; J gene: TRBJ1-5; CDR3 protein: CASSLWGYSNQPQHF; CDR3 DNA: TGTGCCAGCAGTTTATGGGGATATAGCAATCAGCCCCAGCATTTT
clone size: -; D gene: -; V gene: TRBV2; J gene: TRBJ1-3; CDR3 protein: CASRGLGGNTIYF; CDR3 DNA: TGTGCCAGCAGGGGGCTGGGTGGAAACACCATATATTTT
clone size: -; D gene: -; V gene: TRBV4-3; J gene: TRBJ1-2; CDR3 protein: CASSLGEGIYGYTF; CDR3 DNA: TGCGCCAGCAGCCTAGGAGAGGGTATCTATGGCTACACCTTC
clone size: -; D gene: -; V gene: TRBV6-5; J gene: TRBJ2-7; CDR3 protein: CASSPTLASYEQYF; CDR3 DNA: TGTGCCAGCAGTCCAACACTAGCTTCCTACGAGCAGTACTTC
clone size: -; D gene: -; V gene: TRBV27; J gene: TRBJ2-7; CDR3 protein: CASSLFTARSYEQYF; CDR3 DNA: TGTGCCAGCAGTTTGTTTACAGCGCGCTCCTACGAGCAGTACTTC
clone size: -; D gene: TRBD1; V gene: TRBV6-1; J gene: TRBJ2-1; CDR3 protein: CASRETGTGIGNEQFF; CDR3 DNA: TGTGCCAGCAGGGAAACCGGGACAGGGATCGGCAATGAGCAGTTCTTC
clone size: few; D gene: -; V gene: TRBV5-1; J gene: TRBJ1-2; CDR3 protein: CASSFTLPQGTYGYTF; CDR3 DNA: TGCGCCAGCAGCTTTACACTCCCTCAGGGCACATATGGCTACACCTTC
clone size: once; D gene: TRBD2; V gene: TRBV5-1; J gene: TRBJ2-2; CDR3 protein: CASSRTSGANTGELFF; CDR3 DNA: TGCGCCAGCAGCCGGACTAGCGGAGCGAACACCGGGGAGCTGTTTTTT
clone size: few; D gene: TRBD1; V gene: TRBV2; J gene: TRBJ1-1; CDR3 protein: CASSGNRGQSEAFF; CDR3 DNA: TGTGCCAGCAGTGGTAACAGGGGGCAGTCTGAAGCTTTCTTT
clone size: -; D gene: -; V gene: TRBV29-1; J gene: TRBJ1-3; CDR3 protein: CSVESGPREPNSGNTIYF; CDR3 DNA: TGCAGCGTTGAGTCAGGACCGCGAGAACCAAACTCTGGAAACACCATATATTTT
clone size: -; D gene: TRBD2; V gene: TRBV7-9; J gene: TRBJ2-7; CDR3 protein: CASRGGTDYEQYF; CDR3 DNA: TGTGCCAGCAGGGGGGGGACCGATTACGAGCAGTACTTC
clone size: -; D gene: TRBD1; V gene: TRBV5-6; J gene: TRBJ1-2; CDR3 protein: CASSLIGQGYGYTF; CDR3 DNA: TGTGCCAGCAGCTTAATCGGACAGGGCTATGGCTACACCTTC
clone size: -; D gene: TRBD1; V gene: TRBV30; J gene: TRBJ1-3; CDR3 protein: CAWSHTGGTGNTIYF; CDR3 DNA: TGTGCCTGGAGTCATACAGGGGGGACTGGAAACACCATATATTTT
clone size: -; D gene: -; V gene: TRBV4-3; J gene: TRBJ1-2; CDR3 protein: CASSPRGGYYGYTF; CDR3 DNA: TGCGCCAGCAGCCCCCGGGGGGGGTACTATGGCTACACCTTC
clone size: -; D gene: -; V gene: TRBV15; J gene: TRBJ2-3; CDR3 protein: CATSTGVGTDTQYF; CDR3 DNA: TGTGCCACCAGCACCGGGGTGGGTACAGATACGCAGTATTTT
clone size: once; D gene: -; V gene: TRBV29-1; J gene: TRBJ1-5; CDR3 protein: CSVGGVNQPQHF; CDR3 DNA: TGCAGCGTTGGGGGGGTAAATCAGCCCCAGCATTTT
clone size: -; D gene: TRBD2; V gene: TRBV4-2; J gene: TRBJ2-5; CDR3 protein: CASSQGAGGYQETQYF; CDR3 DNA: TGTGCCAGCAGCCAAGGAGCGGGGGGGTACCAAGAGACCCAGTACTTC
clone size: -; D gene: TRBD2; V gene: TRBV27; J gene: TRBJ2-7; CDR3 protein: CASEPAGGGEQYF; CDR3 DNA: TGTGCCAGCGAACCAGCGGGAGGAGGGGAGCAGTACTTC
clone size: -; D gene: TRBD2; V gene: TRBV28; J gene: TRBJ2-3; CDR3 protein: CASSSGTSGGTDTQYF; CDR3 DNA: TGTGCCAGCAGTTCAGGGACTAGCGGGGGCACAGATACGCAGTATTTT
clone size: -; D gene: TRBD1; V gene: TRBV5-1; J gene: TRBJ1-2; CDR3 protein: CASSLGTGSRYGYTF; CDR3 DNA: TGCGCCAGCAGCTTGGGGACAGGGTCTCGGTATGGCTACACCTTC
clone size: -; D gene: -; V gene: TRBV6-5; J gene: TRBJ2-7; CDR3 protein: CASSYFAEQYF; CDR3 DNA: TGTGCCAGCAGTTATTTTGCCGAGCAGTACTTC
clone size: -; D gene: -; V gene: TRBV19; J gene: TRBJ2-1; CDR3 protein: CASSTPPLSSYNEQFF; CDR3 DNA: TGTGCCAGTAGCACCCCCCCACTGAGCTCCTACAATGAGCAGTTCTTC
clone size: -; D gene: -; V gene: TRBV29-1; J gene: TRBJ2-7; CDR3 protein: CSVLIWGRTTYEQYF; CDR3 DNA: TGCAGCGTTTTGATTTGGGGGCGGACGACCTACGAGCAGTACTTC
clone size: -; D gene: TRBD1; V gene: TRBV5-4; J gene: TRBJ1-6; CDR3 protein: CASSLLTGGNSPLHF; CDR3 DNA: TGTGCCAGCAGCTTGCTGACAGGGGGTAATTCACCCCTCCACTTT
clone size: -; D gene: -; V gene: TRBV6-1; J gene: TRBJ1-2; CDR3 protein: CASSEGAGHGYGYTF; CDR3 DNA: TGTGCCAGCAGTGAAGGGGCGGGGCACGGCTATGGCTACACCTTC
clone size: -; D gene: -; V gene: TRBV11-3; J gene: TRBJ2-7; CDR3 protein: CASSFGPLPRYEQYF; CDR3 DNA: TGTGCCAGCAGCTTCGGTCCTCTCCCCCGCTACGAGCAGTACTTC
clone size: -; D gene: -; V gene: TRBV30; J gene: TRBJ2-7; CDR3 protein: CAWSVRTASPPGLYF; CDR3 DNA: TGTGCCTGGAGTGTAAGGACTGCAAGTCCCCCGGGACTGTACTTC
clone size: -; D gene: -; V gene: TRBV30; J gene: TRBJ1-1; CDR3 protein: CAWRAGMNTEAFF; CDR3 DNA: TGTGCCTGGAGAGCAGGGATGAACACTGAAGCTTTCTTT
clone size: -; D gene: -; V gene: TRBV30; J gene: TRBJ2-2; CDR3 protein: CAWRVLNLPGELFF; CDR3 DNA: TGTGCCTGGAGGGTACTCAACCTTCCCGGGGAGCTGTTTTTT
clone size: -; D gene: -; V gene: TRBV7-9; J gene: TRBJ2-5; CDR3 protein: CASSHPRLTRETQYF; CDR3 DNA: TGTGCCAGCAGCCACCCACGGCTGACTCGAGAGACCCAGTACTTC
clone size: once; D gene: TRBD1; V gene: TRBV29-1; J gene: TRBJ1-5; CDR3 protein: CSVGTGLGNQPQHF; CDR3 DNA: TGCAGCGTTGGGACAGGGTTGGGCAATCAGCCCCAGCATTTT
clone size: -; D gene: -; V gene: TRBV4-3; J gene: TRBJ2-1; CDR3 protein: CASSQVRSEGEQFF; CDR3 DNA: TGCGCCAGCAGCCAAGTAAGAAGCGAAGGTGAGCAGTTCTTC
clone size: -; D gene: -; V gene: TRBV5-1; J gene: TRBJ2-1; CDR3 protein: CASSFQRNEQFF; CDR3 DNA: TGCGCCAGCAGCTTCCAGCGGAATGAGCAGTTCTTC
clone size: -; D gene: TRBD1; V gene: TRBV7-3; J gene: TRBJ1-2; CDR3 protein: CASSLRGQSPNYGYTF; CDR3 DNA: TGTGCCAGCAGCTTAAGGGGACAGAGTCCTAACTATGGCTACACCTTC
clone size: -; D gene: -; V gene: TRBV5-1; J gene: TRBJ2-3; CDR3 protein: CASSLLTGPNTDTQYF; CDR3 DNA: TGCGCCAGCAGCTTGTTAACAGGGCCTAACACAGATACGCAGTATTTT
clone size: few; D gene: TRBD1; V gene: TRBV15; J gene: TRBJ2-5; CDR3 protein: CATSKGDRVGQETQYF; CDR3 DNA: TGTGCCACCAGCAAAGGGGACAGGGTCGGACAAGAGACCCAGTACTTC
clone size: -; D gene: TRBD2; V gene: TRBV6-1; J gene: TRBJ2-7; CDR3 protein: CASKTGLAGGYEQYF; CDR3 DNA: TGTGCCAGCAAAACTGGACTAGCGGGGGGCTACGAGCAGTACTTC
clone size: -; D gene: -; V gene: TRBV27; J gene: TRBJ1-6; CDR3 protein: CASRELNSPLHF; CDR3 DNA: TGTGCCAGCAGGGAACTTAATTCACCCCTCCACTTT
clone size: -; D gene: -; V gene: TRBV27; J gene: TRBJ2-7; CDR3 protein: CASSFSGPYEQYF; CDR3 DNA: TGTGCCAGCAGTTTTTCAGGACCATACGAGCAGTACTTC
clone size: -; D gene: TRBD1; V gene: TRBV19; J gene: TRBJ1-1; CDR3 protein: CASSSQGVLTEAFF; CDR3 DNA: TGTGCCAGTAGTTCACAGGGGGTTCTCACTGAAGCTTTCTTT
clone size: -; D gene: TRBD2; V gene: TRBV7-2; J gene: TRBJ2-6; CDR3 protein: CASSIGLAGATGANVLTF; CDR3 DNA: TGTGCCAGCAGCATCGGACTAGCGGGAGCTACTGGGGCCAACGTCCTGACTTTC
clone size: -; D gene: TRBD2; V gene: TRBV27; J gene: TRBJ2-1; CDR3 protein: CASSSSHLLAGGGNEQFF; CDR3 DNA: TGTGCCAGCAGTTCTTCCCACCTACTAGCGGGAGGGGGGAATGAGCAGTTCTTC
clone size: -; D gene: TRBD1; V gene: TRBV4-3; J gene: TRBJ2-7; CDR3 protein: CASSQGQGAREQYF; CDR3 DNA: TGCGCCAGCAGCCAAGGACAGGGGGCTAGAGAGCAGTACTTC
clone size: -; D gene: -; V gene: TRBV2; J gene: TRBJ2-1; CDR3 protein: CASRGTYNEQFF; CDR3 DNA: TGTGCCAGCAGGGGGACTTACAATGAGCAGTTCTTC
clone size: -; D gene: TRBD2; V gene: TRBV27; J gene: TRBJ2-7; CDR3 protein: CASKMTSLAGPYEQYF; CDR3 DNA: TGTGCCAGCAAAATGACTTCCCTAGCGGGACCCTACGAGCAGTACTTC
clone size: few; D gene: -; V gene: TRBV2; J gene: TRBJ2-7; CDR3 protein: CATSEEGAMYEQYF; CDR3 DNA: TGTGCCACCAGTGAGGAGGGGGCGATGTACGAGCAGTACTTC
clone size: -; D gene: -; V gene: TRBV7-6; J gene: TRBJ2-7; CDR3 protein: CASSLNGGYEQYF; CDR3 DNA: TGTGCCAGCAGCTTAAACGGGGGTTACGAGCAGTACTTC
clone size: -; D gene: TRBD2; V gene: TRBV13; J gene: TRBJ2-2; CDR3 protein: CASSPTSGNTGELFF; CDR3 DNA: TGTGCCAGCAGCCCGACTAGCGGAAACACCGGGGAGCTGTTTTTT
clone size: -; D gene: -; V gene: TRBV29-1; J gene: TRBJ1-2; CDR3 protein: CSVGPRAGGYTF; CDR3 DNA: TGCAGCGTTGGTCCAAGGGCGGGTGGCTACACCTTC
clone size: -; D gene: -; V gene: TRBV27; J gene: TRBJ1-4; CDR3 protein: CASSLGRVGLWKLFF; CDR3 DNA: TGTGCCAGCAGTTTGGGGAGGGTGGGATTATGGAAACTGTTTTTT
clone size: few; D gene: -; V gene: TRBV27; J gene: TRBJ2-7; CDR3 protein: CASSFTVGTYEQYF; CDR3 DNA: TGTGCCAGCAGTTTCACGGTGGGGACTTACGAGCAGTACTTC
clone size: -; D gene: TRBD1; V gene: TRBV6-5; J gene: TRBJ2-5; CDR3 protein: CASWTGDKTQYF; CDR3 DNA: TGTGCCAGCTGGACAGGGGACAAGACCCAGTACTTC